This T cell receptor beta chain was recovered during a study of blood T cell repertoires in COVID-19 (dated by TCRdb to the early 2020s). For the study in its entirety: Recovered participants in ImmuneRACE Cohort 3 were defined by two consecutive negative NP/OP PCR tests, clearance by a healthcare professional, or resolution of symptoms. Collaborator samples came from the United States, Italy and Spain and covered acute and convalescent phases of COVID-19. A de-identified subject ID, COVID-19 status, age in years and sex were almost always included in the sample metadata. Where available, HLA class I and class II types were taken from metadata supplied by the sample provider and were not determined by assay-based typing. Samples were obtained from the ongoing ImmuneRACE study (first 160 participants) and from over 1,000 subjects provided by 6 global collaborators. The material from the prospective study consisted of cDNA or gDNA derived from T cells, B-cell-depleted T cells, or PBMCs. A freely available public database, intended as a resource for researchers studying the immune response to SARS-CoV-2, is where the repertoires were released. Subjects who had been exposed to COVID-19, were actively infected with it, or had recovered from it provided the deeply sampled blood TCRbeta repertoires that made up the dataset.

TCRbeta CDR3 regions were amplified from genomic DNA by means of the immunoSEQ Assay, a bias-controlled multiplex PCR. The paper's data handling went like this. Nucleated cell counts per sample were estimated from amplification of reference gene primers within the assay. Sequence reads were collapsed and filtered to measure the absolute abundance of every unique TCRbeta CDR3 rearrangement. For each sample, productive Simpson clonality was calculated by taking the square root of Simpson's diversity index across productive rearrangements. TCRdb stores this immuneACCESS table with in-frame sequences only. Part of the clones is absent; in the studies checked, under half of the shortfall reflects unresolved V genes, and no reason is known for the rest. That table furnishes V, J and clone size, whereas the DNA furnished D and trimming. The sample table shows about 210,000 clones, and about nine tenths are seen once. The biggest ten clones account for 7.2% of the sample.

The CDR3 sequence holds 14 residues, the cysteine and phenylalanine included. This entry keeps only the CDR3 DNA: 42 bases, framed from base 1. The CDR1 and CDR2 encoded by the germline V gene are MGHRA and YSYEKL. From V the trimming removes 3 bases and from J it removes 1 base, while the gene matches leave 2 bases of the junction unaccounted for. This clone was seen a handful of times. No antigen is known for it. The input lacks base qualities; no much larger clone sits a single base away. Points the paper makes about the study in general: Clinical and demographic metadata were provided uncurated, with the amount varying by source and participant.

Participants in the prospective study were aged 18 to 89 years, lived in 24 United States geographic areas, and enrolled through a virtual design. Cohort assignment in the prospective study relied on participant-reported clinical history from a screening survey and a study questionnaire. In the prospective study, mobile phlebotomists collected whole blood, serum and a nasopharyngeal or oropharyngeal swab from each participant. Participants in the prospective study had the option to provide additional blood draws and questionnaires over a 2-month period. Before DNA extraction, blood samples from the prospective study were shipped at room temperature or frozen.

This TCR derives from a man aged 25 to 40 in a cohort exposed to, infected with or recovered from COVID-19 (not recorded which). The V and J segments used are TRBV4-1 and TRBJ2-5, and 7 bases in between align with TRBD2. Sequencing input: PBMCs or T cells enriched from blood (not recorded which). The sequenced DNA is TGCGCCAGCAGCCAGAGCGGGACCCAAGAGACCCAGTACTTC. Its translation is CASSQSGTQETQYF.